This TCR beta chain was identified in a study of CD8+ T cells in alopecia areata. Extracted RNA was reverse transcribed into cDNA, the sequencing template. Measured with immunoSEQ multiplex PCR; TCRdb has only the in-frame clones, and not every one. Among under 250,000 clones listed, about 60% were seen once. V gave up 4 bases and J gave up 1 base; unmatched junction bases: 9. This CDR3 contains 16 residues. The germline gives CDR1 LNHNV, CDR2 YYDKDF (reference sequence). Overall study results and limits: Sequences from scalp samples also cover resident alphabeta T cells of normal skin. Researchers reported that TCR sharing among patients proved less clear than in mice, possibly HLA-linked.

On this clone itself: What it binds is unknown.

Sorting separated CD4+ and CD8+ T cells out of PBMCs. This sequence was found in a human donor with alopecia areata. The source was CD4+ T cells sorted from blood, collected at week 0. The rearrangement links TRBV15 to TRBJ1-1; 7 nucleotides line up with TRBD1. The CDR3 DNA reads TGTGCCACCAGCACACCCGGACAGGCGCCGAACACTGAAGCTTTCTTT. Protein product: CATSTPGQAPNTEAFF.